This T cell receptor (beta chain) stems from a study of immune heterogeneity within non-small cell lung tumors. Trimming took 3 bases from V and 1 from J; bases not matched to a gene: 2. From germline, CDR1 is ENHRY and CDR2 SYGVKD. This CDR3 region has 14 residues. It was with 32 V and 13 J primers that multiplex PCR amplified TCR beta CDR3. TCRdb re-called the multiplex PCR reads through MiXCR, storing one row per CDR3 protein. In the table there are about 1,900 distinct CDR3 sequences, approximately 42% of which are singletons. Notes on the study in general: T-cell clonality in a given local region correlated moderately yet significantly with the local tumor mutational burden (R approximately 0.35).

Bulk tumor genomic DNA was the template, and each sample received about 590 ng. Several biopsies were collected from each primary tumor during surgery. They were spaced as far apart as possible within the tumor mass. The patients were newly diagnosed with non-small cell lung cancer, had not been treated, and had curative surgery. Points on this clonotype: Its antigen is currently unknown.

Sequences were obtained from lung tumor tissue. V gene TRBV10-3 combines with J gene TRBJ1-1; 7 bases map to TRBD1. The clonotype was recovered from a man between 65 and 80 years old with non-small cell lung cancer. The DNA of the CDR3 is TGTGCCATCAGTGATGGGACAGCGAACACTGAAGCTTTCTTT. It specifies CAISDGTANTEAFF.